The entry below gives a single T cell receptor (beta chain) sequence along with its context. Its target is not known. These data come from a study of T cells in tuberculosis. As for the study in general: This South African cohort compared adolescents with or without latent tuberculosis against adults with active tuberculosis.

The CDR3 is 13 residues long. CDR1 and CDR2 from the germline V gene are SNHLY and FYNNEI. The V and J ends lost 3 bases and 4 bases respectively, with 10 bases between them. Produced via immunoSEQ multiplex PCR; TCRdb's table is partial and in-frame only. Counted here are fewer than 40,000 clones, around 97% occurring once; the ten biggest clones make up approximately 6.3%. Broader study findings: The TCR-beta difference was not significant; alpha differences partly reflected length.

The origin of this receptor is a donor under 30 with latent tuberculosis or without tuberculosis infection. This chain joins TRBV2 and TRBJ2-7; a weak D match, TRBD1 (6 bases). Sequenced material: PBMCs. The CDR3 loop reads CASSDPQGYEQYF. CDR3 DNA sequence: TGTGCCAGCAGTGACCCCCAGGGGTACGAGCAGTACTTC.